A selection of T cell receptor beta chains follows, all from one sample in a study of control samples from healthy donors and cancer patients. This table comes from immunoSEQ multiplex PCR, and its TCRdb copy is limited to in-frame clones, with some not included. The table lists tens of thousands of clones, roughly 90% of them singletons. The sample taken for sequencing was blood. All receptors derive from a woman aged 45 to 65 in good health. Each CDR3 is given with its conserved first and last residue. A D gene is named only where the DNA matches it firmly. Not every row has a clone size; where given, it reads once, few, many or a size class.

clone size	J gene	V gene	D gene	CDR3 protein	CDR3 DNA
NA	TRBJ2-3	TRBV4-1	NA	CASSQGTVRDTQYF	TGCGCCAGCAGCCAAGGAACTGTTCGGGATACGCAGTATTTT
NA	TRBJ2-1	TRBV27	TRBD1	CASSLLFPGTGVYNEQFF	TGTGCCAGCAGTTTATTGTTCCCCGGGACAGGGGTATACAATGAGCAGTTCTTC
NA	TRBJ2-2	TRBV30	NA	CAWKGLDGTGELFF	TGTGCCTGGAAGGGACTTGACGGCACCGGGGAGCTGTTTTTT
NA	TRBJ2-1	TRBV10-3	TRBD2	CAIRSGTSRSEQFF	TGTGCCATCAGGTCCGGGACTAGCAGAAGTGAGCAGTTCTTC
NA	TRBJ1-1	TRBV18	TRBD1	CASSPSRTGRDTEAFF	TGTGCCAGCTCACCATCCCGGACAGGGCGGGACACTGAAGCTTTCTTT
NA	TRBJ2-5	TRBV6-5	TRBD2	CASILAGKETQYF	TGTGCCAGCATATTAGCGGGAAAGGAGACCCAGTACTTC
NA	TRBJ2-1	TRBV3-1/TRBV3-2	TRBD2	CASSQSGTSAEQFF	TGTGCCAGCAGCCAGTCCGGGACTAGCGCTGAGCAGTTCTTC
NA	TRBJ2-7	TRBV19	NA	CASMRAGSYEQYF	TGTGCCAGTATGAGGGCGGGATCCTACGAGCAGTACTTC
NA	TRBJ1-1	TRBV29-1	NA	CSVELQVGAEAFF	TGCAGCGTTGAGCTCCAGGTTGGCGCTGAAGCTTTCTTT
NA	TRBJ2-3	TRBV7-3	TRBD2	CASSPGASGRTDTQYF	TGTGCCAGCAGCCCAGGGGCTAGCGGGAGGACAGATACGCAGTATTTT
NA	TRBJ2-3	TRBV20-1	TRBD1	CSGSRTGSRADTQYF	TGCAGTGGTAGTAGGACAGGGTCTCGAGCAGATACGCAGTATTTT
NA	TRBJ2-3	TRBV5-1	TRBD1	CASQTGMDTQYF	TGCGCCAGCCAGACAGGGATGGATACGCAGTATTTT
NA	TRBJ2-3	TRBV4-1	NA	CASSQDGGLLSTDTQYF	TGCGCCAGCAGCCAAGATGGGGGGTTACTCAGCACAGATACGCAGTATTTT
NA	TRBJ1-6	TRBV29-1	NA	CSVGDEAPLHF	TGCAGCGTTGGTGACGAGGCACCCCTCCACTTT
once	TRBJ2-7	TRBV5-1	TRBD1	CASSRGRGQGTYEQYF	TGCGCCAGCAGCCGGGGCCGGGGACAGGGAACCTACGAGCAGTACTTC
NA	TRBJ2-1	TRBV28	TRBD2	CASSWANAGTSGRRTYNEQFF	TGTGCCAGCAGCTGGGCTAACGCCGGGACTAGCGGGAGAAGGACCTACAATGAGCAGTTCTTC
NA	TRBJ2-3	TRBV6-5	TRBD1	CASPKETGSSDTQYF	TGTGCCAGTCCGAAGGAGACAGGGAGTTCAGATACGCAGTATTTT
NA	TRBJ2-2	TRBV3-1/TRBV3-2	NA	CASSPSRSGELFF	TGTGCCAGCAGCCCTAGTCGTTCCGGGGAGCTGTTTTTT
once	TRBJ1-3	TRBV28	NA	CASSLSGNTIYF	TGTGCCAGCAGTTTATCCGGAAACACCATATATTTT
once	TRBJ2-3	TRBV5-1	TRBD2	CASSGRGGRAPDTQYF	TGCGCCAGCAGCGGGCGCGGCGGGAGGGCCCCGGATACGCAGTATTTT
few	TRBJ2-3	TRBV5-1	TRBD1	CASSTGQVPDTQYF	TGCGCCAGCAGCACCGGACAGGTCCCAGATACGCAGTATTTT
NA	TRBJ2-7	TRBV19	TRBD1	CATEGPGGDEQYF	TGTGCCACCGAAGGCCCAGGGGGCGACGAGCAGTACTTC
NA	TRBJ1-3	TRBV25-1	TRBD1	CASSYGTDSGNTIYF	TGTGCCAGCAGCTATGGGACAGACTCTGGAAACACCATATATTTT
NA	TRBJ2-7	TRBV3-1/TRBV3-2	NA	CASSPGRRAYEQYF	TGTGCCAGCAGCCCGGGACGGCGCGCCTACGAGCAGTACTTC
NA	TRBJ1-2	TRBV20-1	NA	CSARRSGYTF	TGCAGTGCTAGACGATCGGGCTACACCTTC
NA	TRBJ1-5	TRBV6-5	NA	CASRVLPNQPQHF	TGTGCCAGCAGAGTACTACCCAATCAGCCCCAGCATTTT
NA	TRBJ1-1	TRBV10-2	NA	CASEGYGNTEAFF	TGCGCCAGCGAAGGCTATGGGAACACTGAAGCTTTCTTT
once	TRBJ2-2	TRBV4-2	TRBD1	CASSQDRRNTGELFF	TGTGCCAGCAGCCAGGACAGGAGGAACACCGGGGAGCTGTTTTTT
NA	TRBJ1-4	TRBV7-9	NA	CASSAGGSLNEKLFF	TGTGCCAGCAGCGCCGGGGGTTCTCTTAATGAAAAACTGTTTTTT
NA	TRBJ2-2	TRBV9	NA	CASSGQLNTGELFF	TGTGCCAGCAGCGGCCAACTAAACACCGGGGAGCTGTTTTTT
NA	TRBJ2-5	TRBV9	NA	CASSVDAGTRKTQYF	TGTGCCAGCAGCGTAGATGCTGGCACCCGGAAGACCCAGTACTTC
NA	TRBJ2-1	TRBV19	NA	CASTPTVSSYNEQFF	TGTGCCAGTACTCCGACAGTAAGCTCCTACAATGAGCAGTTCTTC
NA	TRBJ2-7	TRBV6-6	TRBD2	CASSYSRTSGYEQYF	TGTGCCAGCAGTTACTCCCGGACTAGCGGATACGAGCAGTACTTC
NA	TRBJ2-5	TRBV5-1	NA	CASLDPNGQETQYF	TGCGCCAGCCTCGACCCGAACGGCCAAGAGACCCAGTACTTC
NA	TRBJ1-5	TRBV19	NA	CASSIGPVNQPQHF	TGTGCCAGTAGTATAGGGCCAGTCAATCAGCCCCAGCATTTT
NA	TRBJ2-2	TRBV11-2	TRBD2	CASSSYSGKTGELFF	TGTGCCAGCAGCTCATATAGCGGGAAAACCGGGGAGCTGTTTTTT
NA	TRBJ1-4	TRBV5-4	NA	CASSSDGSNEKLFF	TGTGCCAGCAGCTCGGACGGCTCAAATGAAAAACTGTTTTTT
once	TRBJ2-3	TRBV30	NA	CAWSSPTDTQYF	TGTGCCTGGAGTTCCCCGACAGATACGCAGTATTTT
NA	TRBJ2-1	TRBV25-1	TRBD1	CASTGTGPYEQFF	TGTGCCAGCACCGGGACAGGGCCCTATGAGCAGTTCTTC
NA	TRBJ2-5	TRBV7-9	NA	CASSPQTLAETQYF	TGTGCCAGCAGTCCACAAACCCTGGCAGAGACCCAGTACTTC
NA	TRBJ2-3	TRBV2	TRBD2	CASQILTSFTDTQYF	TGTGCCAGTCAGATATTGACTAGCTTCACAGATACGCAGTATTTT
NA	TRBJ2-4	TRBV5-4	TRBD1	CASSMDRGSLVTKNIQYF	TGTGCCAGCAGCATGGACAGGGGGTCCCTTGTTACCAAAAACATTCAGTACTTC
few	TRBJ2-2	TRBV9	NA	CASSAGLRAGELFF	TGTGCCAGCAGCGCCGGGCTACGGGCCGGGGAGCTGTTTTTT
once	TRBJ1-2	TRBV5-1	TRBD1	CASSSDRGLGYTF	TGCGCCAGCAGCTCCGACAGGGGGCTAGGCTACACCTTC
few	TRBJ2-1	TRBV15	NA	CATSRVSSSGSYNEQFF	TGTGCCACCAGCAGAGTCAGCTCGAGCGGGTCTTACAATGAGCAGTTCTTC
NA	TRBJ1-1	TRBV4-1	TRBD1	CASSQDQGAAAAFF	TGCGCCAGCAGCCAAGATCAGGGGGCAGCCGCGGCTTTCTTT
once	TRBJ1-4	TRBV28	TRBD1	CASSTGQGASEKLFF	TGTGCCAGCAGTACCGGACAGGGGGCTAGTGAAAAACTGTTTTTT
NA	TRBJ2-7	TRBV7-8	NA	CASSPSGDYEQYF	TGTGCCAGCAGCCCTTCAGGGGACTACGAGCAGTACTTC
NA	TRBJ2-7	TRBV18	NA	CASSSTGPLHEQYF	TGTGCCAGCTCATCTACGGGACCCCTCCACGAGCAGTACTTC
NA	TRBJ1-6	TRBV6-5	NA	CASTEQGPSPLHF	TGTGCCAGCACCGAACAGGGTCCTTCACCCCTCCACTTT
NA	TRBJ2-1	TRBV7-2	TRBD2	CASSRDYTYNEQFF	TGTGCCAGCAGCCGGGACTATACGTACAATGAGCAGTTCTTC
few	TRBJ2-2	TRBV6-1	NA	CASSEAKADGELFF	TGTGCCAGCAGTGAAGCGAAAGCGGACGGGGAGCTGTTTTTT
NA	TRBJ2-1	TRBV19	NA	CASSRSTSSHEQFF	TGTGCCAGTAGTCGATCGACTAGTTCCCATGAGCAGTTCTTC
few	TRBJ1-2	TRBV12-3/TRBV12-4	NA	CASSPDQVYGYTF	TGTGCCAGCAGTCCGGACCAGGTCTATGGCTACACCTTC